The rows below give T cell receptor beta chains drawn from one sample of a study of cytomegalovirus exposure and HLA in healthy donors. Measured with immunoSEQ multiplex PCR; TCRdb has only the in-frame clones, and not every one. This table has about 150,000 clones, approximately 85% appearing once. The sample consisted of PBMCs. The source of these receptors is a woman under 30 in good health and CMV-seronegative. The CDR3 runs from the conserved cysteine through the conserved F or W. The D gene is left open where the match is weak. Only some rows state a clone size, as once, few, many or a class for expanded clones.

d_call,v_call,clone_size,j_call,cdr3_aa,cdr3_nt
.,TRBV4-2,.,TRBJ1-6,CASSPVNSPLHF,TGTGCCAGCAGCCCAGTGAATTCACCCCTCCACTTT
.,TRBV7-2,.,TRBJ1-6,CASRPGHLNSPLHF,TGTGCCAGCAGGCCGGGACACCTCAATTCACCCCTCCACTTT
.,TRBV29-1,.,TRBJ2-2,CSVEERNGRETGELFF,TGCAGCGTTGAAGAAAGGAACGGGAGAGAAACCGGGGAGCTGTTTTTT
.,TRBV11-2,.,TRBJ2-2,CASRRTGYPGELLF,TGTGCCAGCAGAAGGACGGGTTACCCCGGGGAGCTGCTTTTT
TRBD1,TRBV28,.,TRBJ1-2,CAIFSTPHRGRDYGYTF,TGTGCCATCTTTTCGACTCCCCACAGGGGGCGCGACTATGGCTACACCTTC
TRBD2,TRBV7-2,.,TRBJ2-5,CASSLGTSRETQYF,TGTGCCAGCAGCTTAGGGACTAGCCGAGAGACCCAGTACTTC
.,TRBV2,.,TRBJ2-1,CASSAAQDLHEQFF,TGTGCCAGCAGTGCAGCCCAGGATCTGCATGAGCAGTTCTTC
TRBD2,TRBV7-2,.,TRBJ2-1,CASSTRLAGATDEQFF,TGTGCCAGCAGCACTAGGCTAGCGGGAGCTACGGATGAGCAGTTCTTC
.,TRBV6-6,.,TRBJ2-1,CASSYSGGGFYNEQFF,TGTGCCAGCAGTTACTCGGGAGGGGGGTTTTACAATGAGCAGTTCTTC
.,TRBV19,few,TRBJ2-2,CASSGVPNTGELFF,TGTGCCAGTTCAGGGGTGCCGAACACCGGGGAGCTGTTTTTT
.,TRBV27,.,TRBJ1-1,CASSLSVLQLGGGQAFF,TGTGCCAGCAGTTTATCGGTACTCCAGTTGGGAGGGGGTCAAGCTTTCTTT
TRBD1,TRBV2,once,TRBJ2-7,CASSVRGQSYEQYF,TGTGCCAGCAGCGTCCGGGGACAGTCCTACGAGCAGTACTTC
TRBD1,TRBV7-2,.,TRBJ1-1,CASSPWTGGGTEAFF,TGTGCCAGCAGCCCGTGGACAGGGGGGGGCACTGAAGCTTTCTTT
TRBD1,TRBV15,.,TRBJ1-5,CATSIQGANQPQHF,TGTGCCACCAGCATCCAGGGGGCGAATCAGCCCCAGCATTTT
TRBD1,TRBV7-9,.,TRBJ1-5,CASSRQGPYPQHF,TGTGCCAGCAGCCGACAGGGCCCATATCCCCAGCATTTT
.,TRBV30,.,TRBJ1-2,CAWGNTGSYGYTF,TGTGCCTGGGGTAATACAGGGAGCTATGGCTACACCTTC
.,TRBV7-3,.,TRBJ2-1,CASSRGDYYNEQFF,TGTGCCAGCAGTCGGGGAGACTACTACAATGAGCAGTTCTTC
.,TRBV7-9,.,TRBJ2-2,CASIKGGATGELFF,TGTGCCAGCATCAAGGGAGGCGCCACCGGGGAGCTGTTTTTT
TRBD1,TRBV27,once,TRBJ2-7,CASSASPGQGNYEQYF,TGTGCCAGCAGTGCAAGCCCGGGACAGGGGAACTACGAGCAGTACTTT
.,TRBV7-2,.,TRBJ2-7,CASGHPAAEQYF,TGTGCCAGCGGACACCCGGCCGCCGAGCAGTACTTC
TRBD2,TRBV29-1,.,TRBJ2-3,CSVSGTSGGTTDTQYF,TGCAGCGTATCCGGGACTAGCGGGGGGACCACAGATACGCAGTATTTT
TRBD1,TRBV10-1,.,TRBJ2-1,CASESGTGMIMSSYNEQFF,TGCGCCAGCGAATCCGGGACAGGGATGATAATGAGCTCCTACAATGAGCAGTTCTTC
.,TRBV15,once,TRBJ2-2,CATSRVGGTGELFF,TGTGCCACCAGCAGAGTCGGGGGTACCGGGGAGCTGTTTTTT
.,TRBV19,.,TRBJ1-2,CASSKLDRYQGYTF,TGTGCCAGTAGTAAGCTCGACAGGTATCAGGGCTACACCTTC
.,TRBV18,.,TRBJ1-6,CASSPTYNSPLHF,TGTGCCAGCTCGCCTACGTATAATTCACCCCTCCACTTT
.,TRBV21-1,.,TRBJ2-7,CASSKEGLGGGSYEQYF,TGTGCCAGCAGCAAAGAAGGGCTCGGGGGGGGATCCTACGAGCAGTACTTC
TRBD2,TRBV10-3,.,TRBJ2-3,CASRLAGGHNTDTQYF,TGTGCCAGCCGACTAGCGGGGGGGCATAACACAGATACGCAGTATTTT
TRBD2,TRBV7-3,.,TRBJ2-7,CASSLVSVGPAGTSYEQYF,TGTGCCAGCAGCTTAGTCTCGGTAGGGCCAGCGGGAACCAGCTACGAGCAGTACTTC
.,TRBV19,.,TRBJ2-3,CASSNTGTEITDTQYF,TGTGCCAGTAGTAATACCGGGACTGAAATCACAGATACGCAGTATTTT
.,TRBV27,.,TRBJ2-1,CASSLSRYEQFF,TGTGCCAGCAGTTTATCGAGGTATGAGCAGTTCTTC
TRBD1,TRBV7-2,once,TRBJ2-1,CASSLYSPRTGGKTVF,TGTGCCAGCAGCTTATACTCCCCGCGAACAGGGGGCAAGACGGTCTTC
.,TRBV30,.,TRBJ1-6,CAWRDLRTAYNSPLHF,TGTGCCTGGAGAGACCTGAGGACAGCCTATAATTCACCCCTCCACTTT
.,TRBV19,.,TRBJ1-5,CASSIRGGQPQHF,TGTGCCAGTAGTATCCGGGGGGGTCAGCCCCAGCATTTT
.,TRBV6-1,.,TRBJ1-2,CASRLFESSNYGYTF,TGTGCCAGCAGGTTGTTTGAGAGTTCTAACTATGGCTACACCTTC
TRBD2,TRBV7-2,.,TRBJ2-7,CASSLGAGDTYEQYF,TGTGCCAGCAGCCTCGGAGCGGGGGATACCTACGAGCAGTACTTC
.,TRBV27,once,TRBJ2-3,CASSLLQGADTQYF,TGTGCCAGCAGTTTACTACAGGGCGCAGATACGCAGTATTTT
.,TRBV27,.,TRBJ2-5,CASSRKPTQETQYF,TGTGCCAGCAGCCGTAAGCCAACCCAAGAGACCCAGTACTTC
.,TRBV6-4,.,TRBJ2-2,CASSPNRETNTGELFF,TGTGCCAGCAGTCCAAACAGGGAAACGAACACCGGGGAGCTGTTTTTT
TRBD1,TRBV5-1,.,TRBJ2-7,CASSSDRAPYEQYF,TGCGCCAGCAGCAGTGACAGGGCCCCCTACGAGCAGTACTTC
.,TRBV19,.,TRBJ2-1,CASSTAPGYNEQFF,TGTGCCAGTTCGACAGCCCCGGGCTACAATGAGCAGTTCTTC
TRBD2,TRBV9,.,TRBJ2-1,CASSTRTSAYNEQFF,TGTGCCAGCAGCACAAGGACTAGTGCCTACAATGAGCAGTTCTTC
TRBD1,TRBV30,.,TRBJ2-5,CAWSVKGTGRQETQYF,TGTGCCTGGAGTGTAAAGGGGACAGGTCGGCAAGAGACCCAGTACTTC
.,TRBV4-1,once,TRBJ1-1,CASSQVSDSALEAFF,TGCGCCAGCAGCCAAGTGTCGGACTCAGCGCTTGAAGCTTTCTTT
TRBD2,TRBV10-3,.,TRBJ2-3,CAISKIASGTSSGLSGTQYF,TGTGCCATCAGTAAAATTGCATCCGGGACTAGCTCCGGTTTAAGTGGTACGCAGTATTTT
TRBD2,TRBV27,.,TRBJ2-3,CASSLGGDAPTDTQYF,TGTGCCAGCAGTTTGGGGGGGGACGCACCCACAGATACGCAGTATTTT
.,TRBV5-6,.,TRBJ1-2,CASSLATVPNYGYTF,TGTGCCAGCAGCTTGGCCACGGTTCCTAACTATGGCTACACCTTC
.,TRBV28,.,TRBJ1-2,CASSPGETPKNYNYGYTF,TGTGCCAGCAGCCCAGGGGAGACACCAAAAAATTATAACTATGGCTACACCTTC
.,TRBV4-3,.,TRBJ1-5,CASSQDFRESNQPQHF,TGCGCCAGCAGCCAAGATTTCAGGGAAAGCAATCAGCCCCAGCATTTT
.,TRBV18,.,TRBJ2-7,CASSPGQGGLSEQYF,TGTGCCAGCTCACCGGGCCAGGGTGGCTTGTCCGAGCAGTACTTC
.,TRBV9,.,TRBJ1-2,CASSFHPSGMNGYTF,TGTGCCAGCAGCTTCCACCCTTCGGGGATGAATGGCTACACCTTC
.,TRBV7-9,.,TRBJ1-3,CATSGDSGNTIYF,TGTGCCACCTCGGGGGATTCTGGAAACACCATATATTTT